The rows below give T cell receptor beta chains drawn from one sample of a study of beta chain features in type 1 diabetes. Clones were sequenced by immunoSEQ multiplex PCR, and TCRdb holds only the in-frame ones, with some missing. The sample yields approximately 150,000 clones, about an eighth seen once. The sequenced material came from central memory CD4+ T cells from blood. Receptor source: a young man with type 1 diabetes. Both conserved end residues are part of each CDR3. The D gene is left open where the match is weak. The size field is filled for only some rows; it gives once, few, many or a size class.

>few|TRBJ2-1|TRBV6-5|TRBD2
CASISGTSTYNEQFF
TGTGCCAGCATCTCCGGGACTAGCACCTACAATGAGCAGTTCTTC
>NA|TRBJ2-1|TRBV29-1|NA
CSGARQAGYNEQFF
TGCAGCGGTGCCCGACAGGCCGGGTACAATGAGCAGTTCTTC
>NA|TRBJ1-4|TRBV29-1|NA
CSVGATNEKLFF
TGCAGCGTCGGAGCAACTAATGAAAAACTGTTTTTT
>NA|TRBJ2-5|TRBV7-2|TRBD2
CASSRGDSTQETQYF
TGTGCCAGCAGCCGGGGGGACTCTACACAAGAGACCCAGTACTTC
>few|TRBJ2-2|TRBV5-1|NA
CASTPQPDSDTGELFF
TGCGCCAGCACCCCCCAACCCGACAGTGACACCGGGGAGCTGTTTTTT
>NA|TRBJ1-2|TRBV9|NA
CASSAQPSTGTGYTF
TGTGCCAGCAGCGCGCAACCATCAACAGGGACCGGCTACACCTTC
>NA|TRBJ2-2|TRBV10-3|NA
CAISESNSHIRTGELFF
TGTGCCATCAGTGAGTCGAATAGTCACATTAGAACCGGGGAGCTGTTTTTT
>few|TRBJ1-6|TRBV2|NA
CASSERWQGNSPLHF
TGTGCCAGCAGTGAAAGGTGGCAGGGGAATTCACCCCTCCACTTT
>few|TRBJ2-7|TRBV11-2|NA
CASSLGTHYEQYF
TGTGCCAGCAGCTTAGGGACACACTACGAGCAGTACTTC
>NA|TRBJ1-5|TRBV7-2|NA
CASSVPGQPQHF
TGTGCCAGCAGCGTCCCAGGACAGCCCCAGCATTTT
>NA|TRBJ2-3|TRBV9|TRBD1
CASSVETGGFTDTQYF
TGTGCCAGCAGCGTAGAGACAGGGGGCTTCACAGATACGCAGTATTTT
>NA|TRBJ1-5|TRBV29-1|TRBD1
CSVRQGGGNQPQHF
TGCAGCGTGAGACAGGGTGGGGGCAATCAGCCCCAGCATTTT
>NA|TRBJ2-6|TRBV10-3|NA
CAISGGPGGGLSGANVLTF
TGTGCCATCAGTGGGGGCCCTGGCGGGGGCCTCTCTGGGGCCAACGTCCTGACTTTC
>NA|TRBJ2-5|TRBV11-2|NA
CASSPRLAVGQETQYF
TGTGCCAGCAGCCCGCGGCTTGCTGTCGGACAAGAGACCCAGTACTTC
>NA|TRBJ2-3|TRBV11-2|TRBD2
CASSLLPRASGGYTDTQYF
TGTGCCAGCAGCTTACTACCCCGCGCTAGCGGGGGGTACACAGATACGCAGTATTTT
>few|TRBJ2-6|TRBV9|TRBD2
CASSPGLAGGSGANVLTF
TGTGCCAGCAGCCCGGGACTAGCGGGAGGTTCTGGGGCCAACGTCCTGACTTTC
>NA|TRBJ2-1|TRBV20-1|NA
CSASREQVQFF
TGCAGTGCTAGTAGGGAGCAGGTTCAGTTCTTC
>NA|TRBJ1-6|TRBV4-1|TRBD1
CASSKQGGDNSPLHF
TGCGCCAGCAGCAAACAAGGGGGCGATAATTCACCCCTCCACTTT
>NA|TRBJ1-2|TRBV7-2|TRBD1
CASSLASRGQDGYTF
TGTGCCAGCAGCTTAGCGTCCAGGGGGCAGGATGGCTACACCTTC
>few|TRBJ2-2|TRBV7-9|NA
CASSSRVSNTGELFF
TGTGCCAGCAGCTCCAGGGTATCGAACACCGGGGAGCTGTTTTTT
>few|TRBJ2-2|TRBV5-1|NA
CASSISPEGELFF
TGCGCCAGCAGCATCAGTCCCGAAGGGGAGCTGTTTTTT
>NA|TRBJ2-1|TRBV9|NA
CASSVDGAGYNEQFF
TGTGCCAGCAGCGTAGACGGGGCTGGCTACAATGAGCAGTTCTTC
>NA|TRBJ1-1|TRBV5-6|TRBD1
CASSRVGQGRGNTEAFF
TGTGCCAGCAGTCGCGTGGGACAGGGGAGAGGGAACACTGAAGCTTTCTTT
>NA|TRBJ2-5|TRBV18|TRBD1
CASSPSGTGWETQYF
TGTGCCAGCTCACCCTCCGGGACAGGATGGGAGACCCAGTACTTC
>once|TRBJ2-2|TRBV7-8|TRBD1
CASSRQGHTGELFF
TGTGCCAGCAGCAGACAGGGGCACACCGGGGAGCTGTTTTTT
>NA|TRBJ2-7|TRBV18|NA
CASSPDHSYEQYF
TGTGCCAGCTCACCGGACCACTCCTACGAGCAGTACTTC
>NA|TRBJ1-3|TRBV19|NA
CASLPDSSGNTIYF
TGTGCCAGTCTCCCGGACAGCTCTGGAAACACCATATATTTT
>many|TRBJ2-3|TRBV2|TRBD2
CASSERPSGGTDTQYF
TGTGCCAGCAGTGAGAGGCCTAGCGGGGGCACAGATACGCAGTATTTT
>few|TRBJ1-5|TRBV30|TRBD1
CAWSRTGGQPQHF
TGTGCCTGGAGCAGGACAGGAGGTCAGCCCCAGCATTTT
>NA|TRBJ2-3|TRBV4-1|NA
CASSQDHGGGRTDTQYF
TGCGCCAGCAGCCAAGATCATGGCGGGGGCCGCACAGATACGCAGTATTTT
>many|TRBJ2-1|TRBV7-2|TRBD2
CASSLVERGAGGQFF
TGTGCCAGCAGCTTAGTAGAGCGGGGGGCAGGAGGGCAGTTCTTC
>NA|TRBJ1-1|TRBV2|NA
CASSGTGLEGAFF
TGTGCCAGCAGCGGGACCGGCTTGGAGGGAGCTTTCTTT
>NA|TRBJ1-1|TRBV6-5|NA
CASSEVWGNTEAFF
TGTGCCAGTTCAGAGGTCTGGGGGAACACTGAAGCTTTCTTT
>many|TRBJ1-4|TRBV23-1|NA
CASSHPQPRADEKLFF
TGCGCCAGCAGTCATCCGCAGCCCCGGGCAGATGAAAAACTGTTTTTT
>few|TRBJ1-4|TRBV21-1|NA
CASSGTRGPYATNEKLFF
TGTGCCAGCAGCGGAACCAGGGGGCCCTATGCAACTAATGAAAAACTGTTTTTT
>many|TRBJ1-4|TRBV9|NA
CASSARTAEEKLFF
TGTGCCAGCAGCGCCCGGACGGCCGAAGAAAAACTGTTTTTT
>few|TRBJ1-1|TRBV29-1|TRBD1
CSVERQGANTEAFF
TGCAGCGTTGAACGACAGGGGGCGAACACTGAAGCTTTCTTT
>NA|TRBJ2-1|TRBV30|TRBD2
CAWSVGTSGGYNEQFF
TGTGCCTGGAGTGTAGGGACTAGCGGGGGGTACAATGAGCAGTTCTTC
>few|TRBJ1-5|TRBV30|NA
CAWSYGGNQPQHF
TGTGCCTGGAGTTATGGAGGCAATCAGCCCCAGCATTTT
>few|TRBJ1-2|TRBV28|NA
CASTTGSYGYTF
TGTGCCAGCACCACAGGGAGCTATGGCTACACCTTC
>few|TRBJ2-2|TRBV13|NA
CASSLNLPPGELFF
TGTGCCAGCAGCTTAAACCTTCCCCCAGGGGAGCTGTTTTTT
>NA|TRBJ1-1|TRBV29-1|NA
CSVGNPGAPRNTEAFF
TGCAGCGTTGGCAATCCAGGGGCCCCAAGGAACACTGAAGCTTTCTTT
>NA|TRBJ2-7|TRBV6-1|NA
CASSEAGRTEQYF
TGTGCCAGCAGTGAAGCTGGGCGGACAGAGCAGTACTTC